A single sample is the source of the 30 T cell receptor beta chains below, sequenced in a study of T cells after yellow fever vaccination. TCRdb re-called the 5' RACE reads through MiXCR, storing one row per CDR3 protein. The table has more than 45,000 distinct CDR3 sequences, 4.5% to 6% seen once. Source: PBMCs, either bulk or a sorted T-cell subset (CD4+, CD8+, memory, or dextramer-sorted; not recorded which), taken on the day of the yellow fever booster vaccination. These TCRs come from a man aged 18-30 years who received the YFV17D yellow fever vaccine.

The CDR3, as DNA: TGTGCCAGCAGCCAAGAGGGGAATGAGCAGTTCTTC. As protein: CASSQEGNEQFF. The V and J genes are TRBV3-1 and TRBJ2-1; D is unresolved. V lost 0 bases and J 7 bases, leaving 4 bases between the germline ends. Germline V CDR1 and CDR2: LGHDT, YNNKEL (reference sequence). This CDR3 is built from 12 residues.

The V and J genes are TRBV18 and TRBJ2-3, with D perhaps matching TRBD2 (7 bases). The V and J ends lost 2 bases and 4 bases respectively, with 19 bases between them. The germline CDR1 and CDR2 sequences are KGHSH and LQKENI. CDR3 length equals 17 residues. In DNA, the CDR3 is TGTGCCAGCTCACCAGCTAAGATGGGGGGGACACCAGATACGCAGTATTTT. The encoded protein is CASSPAKMGGTPDTQYF. The full variable domain, in which reference TRBV18 and TRBJ2-3 provide the parts outside the CDR3, is NAGVMQNPRHLVRRRGQEARLRCSPMKGHSHVYWYRQLPEEGLKFMVYLQKENIIDESGMPKERFSAEFPKEGPSILRIQQVVRGDSAAYFCASSPAKMGGTPDTQYFGPGTRLTVL.

This clonotype was seen many times. This chain joins TRBV5-1 and TRBJ2-1; TRBD2 agrees at 10 bases. Germline V gene data show CDR1 as SGHRS and CDR2 as YFSETQ. J lost 6 bases, V lost 4 bases, and 7 bases had no gene match. CDR3 length: 15 amino acids. In nucleotides, the CDR3 is TGCGCCAGCAGCCCCGCAGCGGGGGGGTTCAATGAGCAGTTCTTC. It codes for CASSPAAGGFNEQFF.

This clonotype was seen many times. This rearrangement joins TRBV15 to TRBJ2-2; tentative D call: TRBD1 (6 bases). Trimming cost V 0 bases and J 0 bases, with 11 bases left between them. This CDR3 spans 17 amino acids. Germline V lookup: CDR1 LNHNV, CDR2 YYDKDF (reference sequence). Here the CDR3 reads CATSRDRNRANTGELFF. CDR3 nucleotides: TGTGCCACCAGCAGAGATAGGAACAGGGCGAACACCGGGGAGCTGTTTTTT.

The gene calls are TRBV9 and TRBJ1-2; D is possibly TRBD1 (5 bases). In germline, CDR1 is SGDLS, CDR2 YYNGEE. CDR3 length: 12 amino acids. V lost 4 bases and J lost 6, with 10 bases in between. CDR3 bases: TGTGCCAGCAGCTCCCGGGGGGATGGCTACACCTTC. Translated: CASSSRGDGYTF. Full variable domain (rest looked up from reference TRBV9 and TRBJ1-2): DSGVTQTPKHLITATGQRVTLRCSPRSGDLSVYWYQQSLDQGLQFLIQYYNGEERAKGNILERFSAQQFPDLHSELNLSSLELGDSALYFCASSSRGDGYTFGSGTRLTVV.

This clonotype was detected ten times or more. The genes are TRBV11-2 and TRBJ2-1; maybe TRBD1 (5 bases). V lost 1 base, J lost 3 bases, and 16 bases lay in between. Germline loops: CDR1 SGHAT, CDR2 FQNNGV. CDR3 length: 17 amino acids. The CDR3 nucleotides read TGTGCCAGCAGCTTAGGATCTACAGGTGATTACTACAATGAGCAGTTCTTC. Amino acid sequence: CASSLGSTGDYYNEQFF.

This clonotype has more than one count but fewer than ten. The CDR3 region has the DNA TGTGCCAGCAGCTTCCGAGGGAATCCCTACGAGCAGTACGTC. It encodes CASSFRGNPYEQYV. The chain recombines TRBV7-9 with TRBJ2-7, with D maybe TRBD2 (5 bases). The CDR3 extends over 14 amino acids. The V end lost 3 bases, the J end lost 2 bases, and 11 bases lay between the germline ends. CDR1 and CDR2 (germline): SEHNR, FQNEAQ (reference sequence).

This clonotype has ten or more counts. The chain uses TRBV6-1 and TRBJ2-7, with a possible D match to TRBD1 (6 bases). Trimming left V 6 bases short and J 3 bases short, with 12 bases between. The CDR3 contains 13 residues. Germline V lookup: CDR1 MNHNS, CDR2 SASEGT. CDR3 nucleotides: TGTGCCAGCAGGGATACAGGGTTCTACGAGCAGTACTTC. It translates to CASRDTGFYEQYF.

This clonotype was seen repeatedly, ten times or more. The chain is built from TRBV5-1 and TRBJ2-3; 9 bases line up with TRBD1. The CDR3 runs 21 residues. The J segment lost 0 bases and the V segment lost 1 base, leaving 18 bases of the junction unmatched. The germline V gene has CDR1 SGHRS and CDR2 YFSETQ. The CDR3 here is CASSLSWWDRDITLSTDTQYF. The CDR3 DNA reads TGCGCCAGCAGCTTGTCATGGTGGGACAGGGACATAACTCTGAGCACAGATACGCAGTATTTT.

The chain combines TRBV6-2 or TRBV6-3 with TRBJ2-6; D gene unclear. The V gene lost 4 bases and the J gene lost 4 bases, with 17 bases spanning the gap. The CDR3 length is 17 residues. In germline, CDR1 is MNHEY, CDR2 SVGEGT. CDR3 coding DNA: TGTGCCAGCAGTTTCGGACGGTCCCTACCAGGGGCCAACGTCCTGACTTTC. This codes for CASSFGRSLPGANVLTF.

This clonotype was recorded many times. The chain has TRBV7-2 and TRBJ2-3, with D perhaps given as TRBD1 or TRBD2 (5 bases each). CDR3 length equals 14 residues. Germline CDR1 reads SGHTA; CDR2 reads FQGNSA. V gave up 5 bases and J gave up 6 bases, with 15 bases separating them. DNA of the CDR3: TGTGCCAGCAGCCCCCAGGCCTGGGGGGATACGCAGTATTTT. This gives the protein CASSPQAWGDTQYF.

This clonotype was observed at least ten times. This chain links TRBV20-1 with TRBJ2-3, with D possibly called TRBD1 or TRBD2 (5 bases each). The CDR3 extends over 14 amino acids. Germline CDR1 reads DFQATT; CDR2 reads SNEGSKA (reference sequence). V shed 0 bases and J shed 6 bases, with 13 bases lying between them. The CDR3 nucleotides read TGCAGTGCTAGAGATGGGACCGCCGTCGATACGCAGTATTTT. It encodes CSARDGTAVDTQYF.

This clonotype was counted a few times. The genes are TRBV7-9 and TRBJ1-6; D gene uncertain. Germline CDR1 and CDR2: SEHNR and FQNEAQ (reference sequence). Trimming left V 1 base short and J 7 bases short, with 8 bases between. The CDR3 length is 14 residues. The CDR3 DNA sequence: TGTGCCAGCAGCTTAGGAGGGAGGAATTCACCCCTCCACTTT. Protein product: CASSLGGRNSPLHF.

This clonotype was detected a few times. The chain uses TRBV14 and TRBJ2-7; 9 positions agree with TRBD1. The V segment lost 1 base and the J segment 3 bases; nucleotides outside the gene matches: 13. Germline V gives CDR1 SGHDN, CDR2 FVKESK. The CDR3 totals 18 residues. The CDR3 reads CASSQGGSRQGGHYEQYV. The CDR3, as DNA: TGTGCCAGCAGCCAAGGGGGCTCTCGACAGGGGGGACACTACGAGCAGTACGTC.

This clonotype has more than one count but fewer than ten. V gene TRBV7-9 combines with J gene TRBJ1-3; the D is unclear. Trimming stripped 5 bases from V and 0 bases from J, with 14 bases between. This CDR3 spans 16 amino acids. The V gene's germline CDR1 is SEHNR and CDR2 FQNEAQ (reference sequence). This chain's CDR3 is CASSPKRASSGNTIYF. For the CDR3, the DNA is TGTGCCAGCAGCCCCAAGAGGGCGAGCTCTGGAAACACCATATATTTT.

This chain connects TRBV4-1 to TRBJ2-2; 8 positions agree with TRBD1. Unmatched junction bases numbered 10, after V lost 0 bases and J lost 4 bases. The CDR3 has 18 residues. The germline V gene encodes CDR1 MGHRA and CDR2 YSYEKL. As DNA, the CDR3 is TGCGCCAGCAGCCAAGATGGGACAGGCATAGTAGGCACCGGGGAGCTGTTTTTT. Translation gives CASSQDGTGIVGTGELFF.

Many counts were recorded for this clonotype. This chain joins TRBV20-1 and TRBJ2-2; TRBD2 matches 9 bases. V lost 3 bases to trimming and J lost 3 bases; unmatched junction nucleotides: 2. CDR1 is DFQATT, CDR2 SNEGSKA, per germline (reference sequence). CDR3 size: 14 residues. The CDR3 here is CSASVAGDTGELFF. CDR3 nucleotides: TGCAGTGCTAGTGTAGCGGGGGACACCGGGGAGCTGTTTTTT.

The chain joins TRBV7-2 to TRBJ2-7; D is unclear. Germline V gives CDR1 SGHTA, CDR2 FQGNSA. The V end was cut by 4 bases, the J end by 4 bases, with 8 bases between. The CDR3 runs to 12 residues. CDR3 coding DNA: TGTGCCAGCAGCTCCACGGGTTACGAGCAGTACGTC. Protein: CASSSTGYEQYV.

The rearrangement uses TRBV6-5 and TRBJ1-1; D may be TRBD1 (6 bases). The CDR3 runs 14 residues. V lost 2 bases and J lost 4, with 11 bases in between. The germline CDR1 and CDR2 sequences are MNHEY and SVGAGI. This CDR3 reads CASSYDRPPTEAFF. The CDR3, as DNA: TGTGCCAGCAGTTACGACAGGCCTCCCACTGAAGCTTTCTTT.

The chain combines TRBV25-1 with TRBJ2-1; 9 bases are shared with TRBD2. The junction had 7 bases not matched to a gene; V was cut back by 4 bases and J by 9 bases. This CDR3 comprises 14 residues. Germline V gene lookup returns CDR1 MGHDK and CDR2 SYGVNS. CDR3 region: CASSGGGANTEQFF. The CDR3 bases are TGTGCCAGCAGTGGCGGGGGGGCGAACACTGAGCAGTTCTTC.

This clonotype was seen repeatedly, ten times or more. The gene calls are TRBV5-1 and TRBJ2-1, with 10 bases that match TRBD2. The germline gives CDR1 SGHRS, CDR2 YFSETQ. The CDR3 length is 17 residues. Unmatched junction bases numbered 6, after V lost 3 bases and J lost 0 bases. The CDR3 coding sequence is TGCGCCAGCAGCTCGGGGCTAGCGGGGGTCTCCTACAATGAGCAGTTCTTC. Amino acid sequence: CASSSGLAGVSYNEQFF.

This clonotype was counted only a few times. The chain uses TRBV5-4 and TRBJ2-2; D not certain. CDR1 is SGHNT, CDR2 YYREEE, per germline (reference sequence). The CDR3 is made up of 16 amino acids. The V and J ends lost 4 bases and 1 base respectively, with 14 bases between them. In nucleotides, the CDR3 is TGTGCCAGCAGCCCCCCCGGCAGGCAGAACACCGGGGAGCTGTTTTTT. It is translated as CASSPPGRQNTGELFF. Variable domain in full (rest from reference TRBV5-4 and TRBJ2-2): ETGVTQSPTHLIKTRGQQVTLRCSSQSGHNTVSWYQQALGQGPQFIFQYYREEENGRGNFPPRFSGLQFPNYSSELNVNALELDDSALYLCASSPPGRQNTGELFFGEGSRLTVL.

This clonotype occurred many times. The V and J genes are TRBV12-3 or TRBV12-4 and TRBJ2-2; D gene uncertain. V lost 5 bases and J lost 6, with 16 bases in between. This CDR3 spans 15 amino acids. The CDR3 coding sequence is TGTGCCAGCAGTCTCCCGGCGGCTCAGGCCGGGGAGCTGTTTTTT. Residues: CASSLPAAQAGELFF.

This clonotype has just a few counts. The V gene is TRBV19, the J gene TRBJ1-5, with D possibly matching TRBD1 (5 bases). Trimming removed 7 bases at V and 4 bases at J, with 17 bases between. Germline CDR1 is LNHDA and CDR2 is SQIVND (reference sequence). This CDR3 is 15 amino acids long. The CDR3 loop is CASKIAHGGNQPQHF. For the CDR3, the DNA is TGTGCCAGTAAAATTGCACACGGGGGAAATCAGCCCCAGCATTTT.

This clonotype was observed many times. The chain joins TRBV6-5 to TRBJ2-3; no definite D call. Germline CDR1 and CDR2: MNHEY and SVGAGI. Between the trimmed V and J ends, which lost 7 bases and 6 bases, there was a span of 8 bases. The CDR3 runs to 11 residues. CDR3 sequence (DNA): TGTGCCAGCACCAACGGGGATACGCAGTATTTT. As protein: CASTNGDTQYF.

Ten or more counts support this clonotype. V usage is TRBV28 and J usage is TRBJ2-3, with D perhaps assigned TRBD1 or TRBD2 (5 bases each). The V gene lost 6 bases and the J gene lost 7 bases, with 23 bases spanning the gap. Germline V gives CDR1 MDHEN, CDR2 SYDVKM. This CDR3 comprises 16 residues. This CDR3 is CASRSGRVDRRNTQYF. CDR3 coding DNA: TGTGCCAGCAGATCGGGGCGGGTGGACCGGCGCAATACGCAGTATTTT.

This clonotype showed up many times. The rearrangement links TRBV7-9 to TRBJ1-6; 7 bases match TRBD1. V lost 11 bases to trimming and J lost 6 bases; unmatched junction nucleotides: 13. The length of the CDR3 is 15 residues. CDR1 is SEHNR and CDR2 is FQNEAQ in the germline V gene (reference sequence). The CDR3 reads CAGRPPGQINSPLHF. The CDR3, as DNA: TGTGCCGGAAGACCACCGGGACAGATTAATTCACCCCTCCACTTT.

This clonotype was found many times. CDR3 in amino acids: CASSLSTKNYGYTF. The DNA for the CDR3 is TGTGCCAGCAGCCTATCCACCAAAAACTATGGCTACACCTTC. This sequence joins TRBV7-9 and TRBJ1-2; D call uncertain. CDR3 length: 14 amino acids. V lost 5 bases, J lost 2 bases, and 12 bases lay in between. Germline CDR1 and CDR2: SEHNR and FQNEAQ (reference sequence).

In its sample, this clonotype was seen many times. This rearrangement joins TRBV6-5 to TRBJ1-5, with unresolved D. V lost 4 bases and J 0 bases, leaving 10 bases between the germline ends. The CDR3 extends over 15 amino acids. Per germline, CDR1 MNHEY and CDR2 SVGAGI. The CDR3 sequence is CASSSGRASNQPQHF. CDR3 DNA: TGTGCCAGCAGTTCGGGTAGGGCTAGCAATCAGCCCCAGCATTTT.

This chain uses TRBV20-1 with TRBJ2-1; a weak D match, TRBD2 (6 bases). The V and J ends lost 6 bases and 2 bases respectively, with 11 bases between them. The CDR3 length is 13 residues. The V gene's germline CDR1 is DFQATT and CDR2 SNEGSKA (reference sequence). This CDR3 reads CSAIRTTYNEQFF. CDR3 nucleotides: TGCAGTGCGATCAGGACTACCTACAATGAGCAGTTCTTC.